The 22 T cell receptor beta chains below all came from one sample that was sequenced in a study of T cells in Graves' hyperthyroidism and ophthalmopathy. What was amplified from RNA transcripts were TCR beta CDR3 regions. HTBI primers were used for first-round RT-PCR of the TCR CDR3. TCRdb ran MiXCR on the multiplex PCR reads and lists one entry per CDR3 protein. The table has about 350,000 distinct CDR3 sequences, approximately 14% seen once. Sequenced sample: blood. The receptors originated from a woman in her 30s with Graves' hyperthyroidism.

Here the CDR3 reads CASSIYRAANHNEQFF. CDR3 coding DNA: TGTGCCAGCAGCATTTACCGGGCCGCCAATCACAATGAGCAGTTCTTC. The chain combines TRBV7-9 with TRBJ2-1; D is ambiguous. Per the germline V gene, CDR1 is SEHNR and CDR2 is FQNEAQ (reference sequence). The CDR3 runs to 16 residues. V was trimmed by 5 bases and J by 5 bases, leaving 19 bases between them.

This clonotype was found a few times. The rearrangement links TRBV28 to TRBJ2-6, with D possibly being TRBD1 (6 bases). The germline V gene has CDR1 MDHEN and CDR2 SYDVKM. The V gene lost 7 bases and the J gene lost 3 bases, with 10 bases spanning the gap. The CDR3 runs 14 residues. This chain's CDR3 is CASTGGGGANVLTF. CDR3 DNA: TGTGCCAGCACTGGGGGCGGTGGGGCCAACGTCCTGACTTTC.

This clonotype appeared many times. Germline is not matched at one junction end, which may reflect a read error. The chain carries TRBV10-3 and TRBJ1-3; unclear D gene. Germline assignment: CDR1 ENHRY and CDR2 SYGVKD. This CDR3 has 15 amino acids. Here the CDR3 DNA reads TGTGCCATCAATGAGAATATGGCAGATGGAAACACCATATATTTT. Its protein is CAINENMADGNTIYF.

Ten or more counts support this clonotype. The J gene is TRBJ1-5, the V gene TRBV12-3 or TRBV12-4; 9 bases agree with TRBD1. J lost 6 bases, V lost 1 base, and 4 bases had no gene match. The CDR3 is 15 residues long. Here the CDR3 reads CASSLDRGLAQPQHF. In DNA, the CDR3 is TGTGCCAGCAGTTTAGACAGGGGGCTGGCTCAGCCCCAGCATTTT.

At least ten counts were recorded for this clonotype. V is TRBV12-3 or TRBV12-4 and J is TRBJ2-1, with 8 bases aligning to TRBD2. The CDR3 covers 12 residues. With V trimmed by 5 bases and J by 9 bases, 3 bases remained unmatched. The CDR3 sequence: CASSPTSGEQFF. CDR3 bases: TGTGCCAGCAGTCCCACTAGCGGTGAGCAGTTCTTC.

This clonotype was recorded many times. The chain is built from TRBV18 and TRBJ1-5; D possibly corresponds to TRBD1 (5 bases). With 3 bases removed from V and 3 bases from J, the gap between germline ends came to 9 bases. Germline values: CDR1 KGHSH, CDR2 LQKENI. The CDR3 consists of 14 residues. Written as DNA, the CDR3 is TGTGCCAGCTCACCGGGGGACCCCAATCAGCCCCAGCATTTT. Its translation is CASSPGDPNQPQHF.

This clonotype occurred many times. This sequence joins TRBV28 and TRBJ2-5; TRBD2 agrees at 7 bases. The CDR3 is made up of 15 amino acids. The V segment lost 3 bases and the J segment 1 base; nucleotides outside the gene matches: 5. CDR1 and CDR2 from the germline V gene are MDHEN and SYDVKM. The CDR3 nucleotides read TGTGCCAGCAGTTTGCGGGGAGGGTCCCAAGAGACCCAGTACTTC. Its translation is CASSLRGGSQETQYF.

J is TRBJ2-3 and V is TRBV12-3 or TRBV12-4, with 11 nucleotides matching TRBD2. This CDR3 spans 15 amino acids. Losses at the gene ends were 5 bases for V and 5 bases for J; bases not matched to a gene: 6. CDR3 sequence (DNA): TGTGCCAGCAGTCCGCCTAGCGGGAGGTTAGATACGCAGTATTTT. Translated, it gives CASSPPSGRLDTQYF.

This clonotype was detected ten times or more. This rearrangement joins TRBV12-3 or TRBV12-4 to TRBJ2-7; 10 positions agree with TRBD1. After removal of 4 bases from V and 5 bases from J, the junction contained 5 bases not matched to a gene. The CDR3 runs 14 residues. Written as DNA, the CDR3 is TGTGCCAGCAGTTCCTGGGACAGGGGTCACGAGCAGTACTTC. Its protein is CASSSWDRGHEQYF.

This clonotype was observed many times. V gene TRBV6-1 combines with J gene TRBJ1-1, with D possibly matching TRBD1 (5 bases). Deletions cut 9 bases from V and 3 bases from J, with 14 bases between. Germline CDR1 MNHNS, CDR2 SASEGT. The CDR3 runs 13 residues. CDR3 DNA sequence: TGTGCCAGTGCAAGTGAAGGGGACACTGAAGCTTTCTTT. It is translated as CASASEGDTEAFF.

This clonotype was picked up a small number of times. The chain employs TRBV3-1 and TRBJ2-5; 11 positions match TRBD2. This CDR3 comprises 17 residues. Per germline, CDR1 LGHDT and CDR2 YNNKEL (reference sequence). V shed 0 bases, J shed 2 bases, and the junction held 5 bases outside the gene matches. The CDR3 here is CASSQDGRLAGQETQYF. CDR3 sequence (DNA): TGTGCCAGCAGCCAAGACGGAAGACTAGCGGGGCAAGAGACCCAGTACTTC.

This clonotype was seen a few times. V usage is TRBV20-1 and J usage is TRBJ1-5; TRBD1 aligns across 7 bases. CDR1 DFQATT and CDR2 SNEGSKA come from the germline V gene (reference sequence). V was clipped by 0 bases and J by 4 bases; unmatched bases: 3. The CDR3 extends over 14 amino acids. The CDR3 sequence: CSAREGQWNQPQHF. As DNA, the CDR3 is TGCAGTGCTAGAGAGGGACAGTGGAATCAGCCCCAGCATTTT.

This clonotype was counted between two and nine times. The chain carries TRBV6-1 and TRBJ2-3; no definite D call. Trimming shortened V by 5 bases and J by 1 base, and 16 bases separated the two germline ends. Germline V gene sequence: CDR1 MNHNS, CDR2 SASEGT. The CDR3 totals 16 residues. The CDR3 protein is CASSFSAMGGTDTQYF. The CDR3 bases are TGTGCCAGCAGTTTCAGCGCAATGGGTGGCACAGATACGCAGTATTTT.

The chain joins TRBV7-2 to TRBJ2-2; weak D call: TRBD2 (7 bases). This CDR3 has 16 amino acids. Germline-derived CDR1 and CDR2 are SGHTA and FQGNSA. Trimming shortened V by 5 bases and J by 7 bases, and 20 bases separated the two germline ends. CDR3 protein: CASSLRVGGAGGELFF. CDR3 nucleotide sequence: TGTGCCAGCAGCCTCCGTGTGGGGGGGGCAGGCGGGGAGCTGTTTTTT.

The CDR3 sequence: CASSLGWGIGETQYF. CDR3 DNA: TGTGCCAGCAGTTTAGGATGGGGGATCGGAGAGACCCAGTACTTC. The chain carries TRBV27 and TRBJ2-5; possibly TRBD1 or TRBD2 for D (5 bases each). Germline CDR1 MNHEY, CDR2 SMNVEV (reference sequence). There are 15 residues in the CDR3. V gave up 2 bases and J gave up 4 bases, with 14 bases separating them.

This clonotype has a handful of counts. Here the CDR3 reads CASSLKPQGHEQFF. The CDR3 DNA follows: TGTGCCAGCAGCCTGAAGCCCCAGGGACATGAGCAGTTCTTC. This chain uses TRBV5-8 with TRBJ2-1; the D gene could be TRBD1 or TRBD2 (5 bases each). Germline loops: CDR1 SGHTS, CDR2 YDEGEE. The length of the CDR3 is 14 residues. V dropped 4 bases and J dropped 8 bases, with 16 bases sitting between them.

This clonotype was counted many times. The J gene is TRBJ2-1, the V gene TRBV20-1, with 11 bases matching TRBD2. CDR3 length equals 14 residues. Trimming at V came to 4 bases and at J to 7 bases, leaving 6 bases not matched to a gene. Looked up from germline, CDR1 is DFQATT and CDR2 is SNEGSKA (reference sequence). The CDR3 bases are TGCAGTGCTACGACTAGCGGGATCTTAAATGAGCAGTTCTTC. It encodes CSATTSGILNEQFF.

The sample holds many counts of this clonotype. The chain joins TRBV12-3 or TRBV12-4 to TRBJ2-7; D assignment may be TRBD1 or TRBD2 (5 bases each). V was cut by 5 bases and J by 5 bases, with 28 bases left in between. This CDR3 comprises 18 residues. For the CDR3, the DNA is TGTGCCAGCAGTAAACACAGATGGGGGTTGGGTCTATCCCACGAGCAGTACTTC. This codes for CASSKHRWGLGLSHEQYF.

This clonotype was detected many times. The chain joins TRBV2 to TRBJ2-1; TRBD2 is a possible D gene (6 bases). The germline V gene has CDR1 SNHLY and CDR2 FYNNEI. V was pared by 4 bases and J by 8 bases, with 18 bases between. The CDR3 contains 15 residues. The CDR3 DNA follows: TGTGCCAGCAGTGTGGATCGGAGGGTGGAGGATGAGCAGTTCTTC. This encodes CASSVDRRVEDEQFF.

In its sample, this clonotype was seen a few times. This sequence joins TRBV2 and TRBJ2-6, with D possibly matching TRBD1 (5 bases). From germline, CDR1 is SNHLY and CDR2 FYNNEI. Trimming shortened V by 11 bases and J by 2 bases, and 13 bases separated the two germline ends. This CDR3 is 14 amino acids long. The CDR3 DNA follows: TGTGCCGGACAAATCAGGGCTGGGGCCAACGTCCTGACTTTC. This encodes CAGQIRAGANVLTF. Full variable domain (missing parts from reference TRBV2 and TRBJ2-6): EPEVTQTPSHQVTQMGQEVILRCVPISNHLYFYWYRQILGQKVEFLVSFYNNEISEKSEIFDDQFSVERPDGSNFTLKIRSTKLEDSAMYFCAGQIRAGANVLTFGAGSRLTVL.

The rearrangement joins TRBV3-1 to TRBJ2-3, with 13 bases fitting TRBD2. The CDR3 totals 15 residues. Trimming took 4 bases from V and 5 from J; bases not matched to a gene: 3. CDR1 and CDR2 from the germline V gene are LGHDT and YNNKEL (reference sequence). In DNA, the CDR3 is TGTGCCAGCAGCCTCAGGACTAGCGGGAGAGATACGCAGTATTTT. Its protein product is CASSLRTSGRDTQYF.

This clonotype was found many times. This chain joins TRBV5-1 and TRBJ2-1, with 7 bases lining up with TRBD2. Per the germline V gene, CDR1 is SGHRS and CDR2 is YFSETQ. V gave up 3 bases and J gave up 5 bases; unmatched junction bases: 17. CDR3 length: 18 residues. The CDR3 DNA follows: TGCGCCAGCAGCTGGGGACCATTGCATTTAGCGGGCCACAATGAGCAGTTCTTC. Its protein is CASSWGPLHLAGHNEQFF.